Listed below are T cell receptor beta chains from one sample, sequenced in a study of HIV-infected patients and healthy controls. A single record per CDR3 protein comes from TCRdb applying MiXCR to the 5' RACE reads. The sample includes 19,000 or so distinct CDR3 sequences, 7.5% to 10% of them seen just once. The sequencing here drew on blood, taken during antiretroviral therapy. Receptor source: an adult with HIV infection. CDR3s leave out the opening cysteine and the closing phenylalanine or tryptophan. The D gene is left open where the match is weak.

>TRBJ2-7|TRBV29-1|TRBD2
SATGLAHSYEQY
>TRBJ2-4|TRBV5-6|TRBD1
ASSWDRGNIQY
>TRBJ1-6|TRBV5-1|TRBD1
ASSWTGSAWNSPLH
>TRBJ2-1|TRBV18|.
ASSPTSGGNSYNEQF
>TRBJ1-3|TRBV6-5|.
ASSYSGARSGNTIY
>TRBJ1-2|TRBV7-9|.
ASSPLSSYGIGYT
>TRBJ2-7|TRBV10-3|TRBD1
ASLSGTGGYEQY
>TRBJ2-1|TRBV2|TRBD2
ASRVSGAYNEQF
>TRBJ1-1|TRBV12-3/TRBV12-4|.
ASSSQGSSTEAF
>TRBJ2-1|TRBV7-6|.
ASTPRASDEQF
>TRBJ2-1|TRBV2|TRBD2
ASSVRGREARN
>TRBJ2-7|TRBV4-1|.
ASSQEGLAYEQY
>TRBJ2-7|TRBV15|.
ATSKGGTAKGEQY
>TRBJ1-5|TRBV30|.
AWSDGGGNQPQH
>TRBJ1-1|TRBV4-1|TRBD1
ASSQAPGTGAHRGVNTEAF
>TRBJ1-1|TRBV27|.
ASSRQGSEAF
>TRBJ2-7|TRBV10-2|.
ASSEWTLSSYEQY
>TRBJ2-7|TRBV5-1|.
ASSQGYGDEQY
>TRBJ2-5|TRBV14|.
ASSRRRGTDPVGTQY
>TRBJ1-6|TRBV28|.
ASSWDKFFNSPLH
>TRBJ2-7|TRBV6-6|.
ASSYLQAYEQY
>TRBJ1-5|TRBV11-2|.
ASSLDIQPNQPQH
>TRBJ1-5|TRBV19|.
ASRQEGGNQPQH
>TRBJ2-1|TRBV2|.
ASIEAPWKGPYNEQF
>TRBJ2-5|TRBV29-1|.
SVRAENQETQY
>TRBJ2-6|TRBV7-3|.
ASSLSSGANVLT
>TRBJ1-1|TRBV3-1|TRBD1
ASSQEQGGTEAF
>TRBJ2-5|TRBV27|.
ASSPGPYNKETQY
>TRBJ2-7|TRBV6-6|.
ASSYSNVVAGYEQY
>TRBJ1-5|TRBV11-2|.
ASSYGSPGSNQPQH
>TRBJ2-1|TRBV5-1|TRBD2
ASARRGLAGRGPYNEQF
>TRBJ2-7|TRBV25-1|TRBD2
ASRSGEGYEQY
>TRBJ2-1|TRBV5-8|TRBD2
ASSLQRGGTYNEQF
>TRBJ2-2|TRBV6-1|TRBD2
AIEREAVTGELF
>TRBJ2-7|TRBV2|.
ASPVSERSDYEQY
>TRBJ1-2|TRBV10-3|.
AFKRARRYGYT
>TRBJ2-1|TRBV28|.
VLRSSYNEQF
>TRBJ2-2|TRBV6-5|TRBD1
ASSTGTGETGELF
>TRBJ2-3|TRBV28|TRBD1
ASSPGTVGVTQY
>TRBJ2-1|TRBV14|.
ASSSRGSYDEQF
>TRBJ1-1|TRBV6-6|.
ASSHAGEAF
>TRBJ2-7|TRBV7-8|.
ASSFRDGSYEQY